One and the same sample provided the 32 T cell receptor beta chains below, sequenced in a study of blood T cell repertoires in COVID-19. Using immunoSEQ multiplex PCR, the repertoire was profiled, and TCRdb retains in-frame clones only, with some absent. Here the sample spans 110,000 to 150,000 clones, 80% to 90% being singletons. Sequencing was done on a sample of peripheral blood. The source of these receptors is a man aged 60 to 69 with active or convalescent COVID-19.

CDR3 in amino acids: CASSAKPQGLRLYNEQFF. The CDR3, as DNA: TGTGCCAGCAGCGCGAAGCCCCAAGGACTGCGGCTCTACAATGAGCAGTTCTTC. This chain joins TRBV9 and TRBJ2-1; D might be TRBD2 (5 bases). CDR1 is SGDLS, CDR2 YYNGEE, per germline. The CDR3 totals 18 residues. V was pared by 3 bases and J by 3 bases, with 22 bases between.

The J gene is TRBJ2-7, the V gene TRBV19, with TRBD1 matching over 7 bases. With 8 bases clipped from V and 2 bases from J, the junction kept 6 bases outside the gene matches. This CDR3 has 13 residues. Looked up from germline, CDR1 is LNHDA and CDR2 is SQIVND (reference sequence). Written as DNA, the CDR3 is TGTGCCAGTTCACCAGGGACAGCCTACGAGCAGTACTTC. As protein: CASSPGTAYEQYF.

The chain links TRBV6-2 or TRBV6-3 to TRBJ2-1; TRBD2 agrees at 14 bases. This CDR3 comprises 20 residues. V trimming: 4 bases; J trimming: 1 base; junction bases outside the gene matches: 12. Germline CDR1 reads MNHEY; CDR2 reads SVGEGT. The CDR3 DNA reads as TGTGCCAGCAGTTCGACTCCCGGGACTAGCGGGGGAGGGTCCTACAATGAGCAGTTCTTC. It specifies CASSSTPGTSGGGSYNEQFF.

A remark on this clone: The same CDR3 is also encoded by other DNA sequences in this sample. V and J are TRBV18 and TRBJ1-2; 8 bases map to TRBD1. Trimming took 3 bases from V and 1 from J; bases not matched to a gene: 1. The germline CDR1 and CDR2 sequences are KGHSH and LQKENI. There are 14 residues in the CDR3. CDR3 loop: CASSPGQDNYGYTF. In DNA, the CDR3 is TGTGCCAGCTCACCGGGACAGGATAACTATGGCTACACCTTC.

The V and J genes are TRBV6-2 or TRBV6-3 and TRBJ2-7, with TRBD2 as a possible D gene (6 bases). The CDR3 runs to 14 residues. CDR1 is MNHEY, CDR2 SVGEGT, per germline. V dropped 0 bases and J dropped 6 bases, with 12 bases sitting between them. CDR3 DNA: TGTGCCAGCAGTTACTCGGGGAGGAGGGGCGAGCAGTACGTC. As protein: CASSYSGRRGEQYV.

The rearrangement links TRBV5-8 to TRBJ2-1; TRBD1 aligns across 8 bases. The CDR3 has 14 amino acids. Germline V gene sequence: CDR1 SGHTS, CDR2 YDEGEE. J gave up 6 bases and V 9 bases, and 11 bases lay outside the gene matches. The CDR3 DNA reads TGTGCCACCCGATACGGGACAGGTGCCAATGAGCAGTTCTTC. The encoded protein is CATRYGTGANEQFF.

This rearrangement joins TRBV19 to TRBJ2-1, with a possible D match to TRBD1 (6 bases). The CDR3 is 15 amino acids. Germline assignment: CDR1 LNHDA and CDR2 SQIVND (reference sequence). V shed 7 bases and J shed 2 bases, with 15 bases lying between them. The CDR3 DNA reads TGTGCCAGTACCTTAGACAGGAGCGCCTACAATGAGCAGTTCTTC. Translation gives CASTLDRSAYNEQFF.

V usage is TRBV2 and J usage is TRBJ1-5; D remains unclear. The germline V and J ends were trimmed by 7 bases and 0 bases, with 10 bases remaining between them. This CDR3 is 14 amino acids long. Per germline, CDR1 SNHLY and CDR2 FYNNEI. CDR3 DNA: TGTGCCAGCACAGTTCAGTATAGCAATCAGCCCCAGCATTTT. As protein: CASTVQYSNQPQHF.

The genes are TRBV7-8 and TRBJ1-5; D call uncertain. V lost 2 bases, J lost 3 bases, and 11 bases lay in between. Germline CDR1 reads SGHVS; CDR2 reads FQNEAQ. CDR3 length: 15 amino acids. The CDR3 reads CASSLPGLNNQPQHF. The CDR3 DNA follows: TGTGCCAGCAGCTTACCGGGATTAAACAATCAGCCCCAGCATTTT.

The chain joins TRBV9 to TRBJ2-1; 7 positions match TRBD2. J was trimmed by 0 bases and V by 0 bases; bases with no gene match: 9. The germline V gene has CDR1 SGDLS and CDR2 YYNGEE. This CDR3 is 18 amino acids long. CDR3 loop: CASSVGSGITYSYNEQFF. CDR3 nucleotides: TGTGCCAGCAGCGTAGGAAGCGGGATAACCTACTCCTACAATGAGCAGTTCTTC. Full variable domain (rest looked up from reference TRBV9 and TRBJ2-1): DSGVTQTPKHLITATGQRVTLRCSPRSGDLSVYWYQQSLDQGLQFLIQYYNGEERAKGNILERFSAQQFPDLHSELNLSSLELGDSALYFCASSVGSGITYSYNEQFFGPGTRLTVL.

This clone occurred once. V is TRBV30 and J is TRBJ2-2; perhaps TRBD2 as D (6 bases). The CDR3 length is 12 residues. Germline V gives CDR1 GTSNPN, CDR2 SVGIG (reference sequence). V was trimmed by 5 bases and J by 8 bases, leaving 12 bases between them. Here the CDR3 reads CAWAGPGGELFF. The CDR3 DNA follows: TGTGCCTGGGCGGGGCCGGGAGGGGAGCTGTTTTTT.

V gene TRBV24-1 combines with J gene TRBJ1-2; TRBD1 aligns across 8 bases. Germline trimming cut 7 bases from V and 8 bases from J; bases unmatched to any gene: 14. Germline V gene sequence: CDR1 KGHDR, CDR2 SFDVKD. The CDR3 is 15 amino acids. CDR3 amino acids: CATSLGPATGEGYTF. CDR3 in DNA: TGTGCCACCAGCCTAGGGCCCGCGACAGGGGAGGGCTACACCTTC.

CDR3 coding DNA: TGTGCCAGCAGCGATAGACAGAGATACAATCAGCCCCAGCATTTT. Protein: CASSDRQRYNQPQHF. V usage is TRBV2 and J usage is TRBJ1-5; weak D call: TRBD1 (5 bases). V was pared by 6 bases and J by 3 bases, with 15 bases between. The CDR3 contains 15 residues. Germline V gene sequence: CDR1 SNHLY, CDR2 FYNNEI.

V and J are TRBV2 and TRBJ1-6, with 8 bases fitting TRBD1. With V trimmed by 7 bases and J by 5 bases, 7 bases remained unmatched. The germline V gene encodes CDR1 SNHLY and CDR2 FYNNEI. CDR3 length equals 15 residues. CDR3 residues: CASKTDRANNSPLHF. For the CDR3, the DNA is TGTGCCAGCAAGACGGACAGGGCCAATAATTCACCCCTCCACTTT.

This rearrangement joins TRBV27 to TRBJ2-1, with D perhaps matching TRBD1 (6 bases). This CDR3 spans 17 amino acids. Germline CDR1 MNHEY, CDR2 SMNVEV (reference sequence). V lost 5 bases to trimming and J lost 5 bases, with 22 bases between them. CDR3 residues: CASSTDLQGAKHNEQFF. CDR3 nucleotide sequence: TGTGCCAGCAGTACAGACCTACAGGGCGCGAAACACAATGAGCAGTTCTTC.

This clone was counted only a few times. This chain uses TRBV28 with TRBJ1-5; D ambiguous. V was shortened by 7 bases and J by 0 bases, with 10 bases between the two germline ends. Germline assignment: CDR1 MDHEN and CDR2 SYDVKM. This CDR3 has 14 amino acids. Here the CDR3 reads CASISHISNQPQHF. DNA for the CDR3: TGTGCCAGCATTAGCCACATTAGCAATCAGCCCCAGCATTTT. Full variable domain (missing parts from reference TRBV28 and TRBJ1-5): DVKVTQSSRYLVKRTGEKVFLECVQDMDHENMFWYRQDPGLGLRLIYFSYDVKMKEKGDIPEGYSVSREKKERFSLILESASTNQTSMYLCASISHISNQPQHFGDGTRLSIL.

The V and J genes are TRBV6-5 and TRBJ2-7, with 12 bases lining up with TRBD1. Germline values: CDR1 MNHEY, CDR2 SVGAGI. This CDR3 contains 15 residues. The ends lost 6 bases at V and 4 bases at J; junction bases unmatched: 7. CDR3 sequence (DNA): TGTGCCAGCAGCTCCGGGACAGGGGGCAAGTACGAGCAGTACTTC. Translating gives CASSSGTGGKYEQYF.

Only one count was recorded for this clone. The J gene is TRBJ2-2, the V gene TRBV10-1; D perhaps matches TRBD1 (6 bases). Trimming left V 1 base short and J 4 bases short, with 13 bases between. The germline CDR1 and CDR2 sequences are WNHNN and SYGVQD (reference sequence). The length of the CDR3 is 16 residues. The CDR3: CASSEWQGIGTGELFF. As DNA, the CDR3 is TGCGCCAGCAGTGAGTGGCAGGGGATTGGCACCGGGGAGCTGTTTTTT.

DNA for the CDR3: TGTGCCAGTAGTCCCGGGACAGGGTATGGCTACACCTTC. Encoded protein: CASSPGTGYGYTF. The rearrangement links TRBV19 to TRBJ1-2, with 9 positions matching TRBD1. J gave up 5 bases and V 5 bases, and 3 bases lay outside the gene matches. Germline CDR1 is LNHDA and CDR2 is SQIVND (reference sequence). The CDR3 has 13 residues.

This clone showed up just once. The chain carries TRBV11-2 and TRBJ2-2; weak D call: TRBD2 (6 bases). Trimming pared 5 bases from V and 4 bases from J, leaving 17 bases between. CDR3 length equals 16 residues. Germline assignment: CDR1 SGHAT and CDR2 FQNNGV. The CDR3 bases are TGTGCCAGCAGCCCACTAGGGAGGTTTGGCACCGGGGAGCTGTTTTTT. This gives the protein CASSPLGRFGTGELFF.

The chain is built from TRBV6-5 and TRBJ1-5; TRBD1 aligns across 7 bases. Germline CDR1 MNHEY, CDR2 SVGAGI. This CDR3 has 13 residues. The CDR3 loop reads CAIDRDFNQPQHF. The DNA for the CDR3 is TGTGCTATAGACAGGGACTTCAATCAGCCCCAGCATTTT.

The chain links TRBV2 to TRBJ2-3; D possibly corresponds to TRBD2 (7 bases). The CDR3 is made up of 13 amino acids. Germline-derived CDR1 and CDR2 are SNHLY and FYNNEI. V was trimmed by 8 bases and J by 10 bases, leaving 19 bases between them. As DNA, the CDR3 is TGTGCCAGCGCGGGAAGCGGGGACAACGCGCAGTATTTT. Its protein product is CASAGSGDNAQYF. The entire variable domain, with the rest obtained from reference TRBV2 and TRBJ2-3, is as follows: EPEVTQTPSHQVTQMGQEVILRCVPISNHLYFYWYRQILGQKVEFLVSFYNNEISEKSEIFDDQFSVERPDGSNFTLKIRSTKLEDSAMYFCASAGSGDNAQYFGPGTRLTVL.

V and J are TRBV2 and TRBJ1-4; no clear D. Trimming stripped 7 bases from V and 4 bases from J, with 7 bases between. The CDR3 consists of 12 residues. Germline V gene lookup returns CDR1 SNHLY and CDR2 FYNNEI. The CDR3 is CASMRLNEKLFF. As DNA, the CDR3 is TGTGCCAGCATGAGGCTTAATGAAAAACTGTTTTTT.

This sequence joins TRBV6-6 and TRBJ2-5, with TRBD2 matching 13 bases. The V segment lost 5 bases and the J segment 5 bases; nucleotides outside the gene matches: 11. From germline, CDR1 is MNHNY and CDR2 SVGAGI (reference sequence). This CDR3 has 17 residues. The CDR3 DNA reads as TGTGCCAGCAGTCATCTCGGGACTAGCGGGATTAGGGAGACCCAGTACTTC. It is translated as CASSHLGTSGIRETQYF.

Of note for this clone: The junction does not match germline at one end; this may be a read error. V is TRBV11-3 and J is TRBJ1-4; 7 positions match TRBD1. This CDR3 is 15 amino acids long. Germline CDR1 reads SGHNT; CDR2 reads YENEEA. CDR3 DNA sequence: TGTGCCAGCAGCCTAGAGACAGGGTATTATGAAAAACTGTTTTTT. This gives the protein CASSLETGYYEKLFF.

This clone was counted a single time. The chain has TRBV4-3 and TRBJ1-6; the D gene is possibly TRBD1 (5 bases). CDR3 length equals 16 residues. The germline CDR1 and CDR2 sequences are LGHNA and YSLEER. V was shortened by 0 bases and J by 10 bases, with 16 bases between the two germline ends. CDR3 sequence: CASSQEGGRVGSPLHF. The CDR3 DNA is TGCGCCAGCAGCCAAGAAGGCGGCAGGGTAGGCTCACCCCTCCACTTT.

This chain uses TRBV5-1 with TRBJ1-5; a possible D gene is TRBD1 (6 bases). The CDR3 totals 15 residues. V was trimmed by 0 bases and J by 1 base, leaving 8 bases between them. CDR1 is SGHRS, CDR2 YFSETQ, per germline. CDR3 DNA sequence: TGCGCCAGCAGCTTGGCAGGGGCCAGCAATCAGCCCCAGCATTTT. Translated: CASSLAGASNQPQHF.

CDR3 bases: TGCGCCGGGAGTGAGAGCCTAGCGGGAAGCACCGGGGAGCTGTTTTTT. This gives the protein CAGSESLAGSTGELFF. The chain is built from TRBV5-1 and TRBJ2-2, with TRBD2 matching 9 bases. The V gene end was trimmed by 10 bases and the J gene end by 4 bases; junction bases not matched to a gene: 14. The CDR3 contains 16 residues. Germline-derived CDR1 and CDR2 are SGHRS and YFSETQ. The variable domain in full, with the rest retrieved from reference TRBV5-1 and TRBJ2-2, is KAGVTQTPRYLIKTRGQQVTLSCSPISGHRSVSWYQQTPGQGLQFLFEYFSETQRNKGNFPGRFSGRQFSNSRSEMNVSTLELGDSALYLCAGSESLAGSTGELFFGEGSRLTVL.

This clone was recorded once. V is TRBV5-1 and J is TRBJ2-5, with TRBD1 matching over 7 bases. Per germline, CDR1 SGHRS and CDR2 YFSETQ. Unmatched junction bases numbered 4, after V lost 0 bases and J lost 2 bases. The CDR3 extends over 15 amino acids. The CDR3 sequence is CASSLGGTEQETQYF. The CDR3 DNA sequence: TGCGCCAGCAGCTTGGGAGGGACAGAGCAAGAGACCCAGTACTTC.

There are a few counts of this clone. The gene calls are TRBV19 and TRBJ1-4; 10 bases fit TRBD1. The V segment lost 5 bases and the J segment 10 bases; nucleotides outside the gene matches: 10. CDR1 and CDR2 from the germline V gene are LNHDA and SQIVND (reference sequence). The CDR3 contains 15 residues. The CDR3, as DNA: TGTGCCAGTAGTGCCGACAGGGGGCTGGATGGAAAACTGTTTTTT. As protein: CASSADRGLDGKLFF. The full variable domain, completed using reference TRBV19 and TRBJ1-4, is DGGITQSPKYLFRKEGQNVTLSCEQNLNHDAMYWYRQDPGQGLRLIYYSQIVNDFQKGDIAEGYSVSREKKESFPLTVTSAQKNPTAFYLCASSADRGLDGKLFFGSGTQLSVL.

CDR3 sequence: CASSPSDRRNTEAFF. The CDR3 nucleotides are TGTGCCAGCTCGCCGTCGGACAGGCGGAACACTGAAGCTTTCTTT. The chain joins TRBV18 to TRBJ1-1; 7 bases are a match to TRBD1. There are 15 residues in the CDR3. Germline V gives CDR1 KGHSH, CDR2 LQKENI. The V segment lost 6 bases and the J segment 1 base; nucleotides outside the gene matches: 8.

The chain links TRBV5-4 to TRBJ1-2; D possibly corresponds to TRBD1 (5 bases). Trimming removed 4 bases at V and 3 bases at J, with 13 bases between. Per germline, CDR1 SGHNT and CDR2 YYREEE (reference sequence). The CDR3 is 14 amino acids. This CDR3 is CASSQETGDYGYTF. The CDR3 nucleotides read TGTGCCAGCAGCCAAGAAACAGGAGACTATGGCTACACCTTC. The full variable domain, with the rest looked up from reference TRBV5-4 and TRBJ1-2, is ETGVTQSPTHLIKTRGQQVTLRCSSQSGHNTVSWYQQALGQGPQFIFQYYREEENGRGNFPPRFSGLQFPNYSSELNVNALELDDSALYLCASSQETGDYGYTFGSGTRLTVV.